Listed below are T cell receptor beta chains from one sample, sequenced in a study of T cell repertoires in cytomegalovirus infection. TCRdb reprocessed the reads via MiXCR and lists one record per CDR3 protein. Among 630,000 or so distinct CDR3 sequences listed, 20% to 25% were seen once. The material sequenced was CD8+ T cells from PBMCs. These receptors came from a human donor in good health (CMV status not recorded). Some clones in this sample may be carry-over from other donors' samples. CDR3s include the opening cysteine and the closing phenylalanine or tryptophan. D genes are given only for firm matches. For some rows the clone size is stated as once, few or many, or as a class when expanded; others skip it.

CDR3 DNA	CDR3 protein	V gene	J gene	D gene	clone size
TGTGCCAGCAGCTTATCCTACGAGAGCACAGATACGCAGTATTTT	CASSLSYESTDTQYF	TRBV7-9	TRBJ2-3	-	-
TGCAGTGCTAGTGTTACTAGCGGGGGATCTAGCACAGATACGCAGTATTTT	CSASVTSGGSSTDTQYF	TRBV20-1	TRBJ2-3	TRBD2	-
TGCAGTGCTAGAGGGACCTTCGGTAGCACAGATACGCAGTATTTT	CSARGTFGSTDTQYF	TRBV20-1	TRBJ2-3	-	few
TGCAGTGCTCCTGCGGTCTACACTGAAGCTTTCTTT	CSAPAVYTEAFF	TRBV20-1	TRBJ1-1	-	-
TGTGCCAGCAGCATGATTCCCGGGACAGGCGATCAAAAACTGTTTTTT	CASSMIPGTGDQKLFF	TRBV14	TRBJ1-4	TRBD1	-
TGTGCCAGCAGCTCGCCGAATTCGGATCCGCAAGAGACCCAGTACTTC	CASSSPNSDPQETQYF	TRBV7-9	TRBJ2-5	-	many
TGCGCCAGCAGCCGGACAGGGCTATTGGGAGATAGCAATCAGCCCCAGCATTTT	CASSRTGLLGDSNQPQHF	TRBV4-1	TRBJ1-5	TRBD1	-
TGTGCCACCACCACGGGGTACAATGAGCAGTTCTTC	CATTTGYNEQFF	TRBV13	TRBJ2-1	-	-
TGTGCCAGCAGCCCCCGCGGCCCATTT	CASSPRGPF	TRBV7-9	TRBJ1-1	-	many
TGTGCCAGCAGAAGGCAACCCGGGGAGCTGTTTTTT	CASRRQPGELFF	TRBV27	TRBJ2-2	-	many
TGTGCCAGCAGTTACTCAGAGACTAGCGGGGCAGATACGCAGTATTTT	CASSYSETSGADTQYF	TRBV6-2/TRBV6-3	TRBJ2-3	TRBD2	-
TGCGCCAGCAGTCAATCTGCGAGGGGGGCGCGACAGGCGGATACGCAGTATTTT	CASSQSARGARQADTQYF	TRBV23-1	TRBJ2-3	-	many
TGTGCCAGTAGTATACGGACAGGGGGCGCGACTGAAGCTTTCTTT	CASSIRTGGATEAFF	TRBV19	TRBJ1-1	TRBD1	-
TGTGCCAGCAGCTTAAACCCCCCAGCGTCTGAGCAGTTCTTC	CASSLNPPASEQFF	TRBV7-2	TRBJ2-1	-	-
TGTGCCAGCAGCCCGTGGGGTTCCGGGGAGCTGTTTTTT	CASSPWGSGELFF	TRBV6-6	TRBJ2-2	-	-
TGCGCCAGCAGCTCATGGGGGGCGCAGGGGACTGAAGCTTTCTTT	CASSSWGAQGTEAFF	TRBV5-1	TRBJ1-1	-	-
TGCAGTGCTCCCAAGGCGGGGACTAGCGTTGGTACAGATACGCAGTATTTT	CSAPKAGTSVGTDTQYF	TRBV20-1	TRBJ2-3	TRBD2	many
TGTGCCAGCACTCCGTTGGCTTTCTTT	CASTPLAFF	TRBV7-9	TRBJ1-1	-	-
TGTGCCAGCAGCTTAGAGACAGGGGGCTTCACTGAAGCTTTCTTT	CASSLETGGFTEAFF	TRBV7-8	TRBJ1-1	TRBD1	few
TGTGTCAGCCTGAGGGCAGGGAGCTCCTACGAGCAGTACTTC	CVSLRAGSSYEQYF	TRBV2	TRBJ2-7	-	-
TGTGCCAGCAGTATGGACGGGCTGTTCAATCAGCCCCAGCATTTT	CASSMDGLFNQPQHF	TRBV12-3/TRBV12-4	TRBJ1-5	-	many
TGTGCCAGCAGCTTAGTGTCAGGGATGGCCTATGGCTACACCTTC	CASSLVSGMAYGYTF	TRBV11-2	TRBJ1-2	-	-
TGCAGCGTTGGGGGGGACAGGGGTGATGGCTACACCTTC	CSVGGDRGDGYTF	TRBV29-1	TRBJ1-2	TRBD1	-
TGTGCCAGCAGCTTAGTACGGCAATTCTCCGCAACTAATGAAAAACTGTTTTTT	CASSLVRQFSATNEKLFF	TRBV7-2	TRBJ1-4	-	many
TGTGCCAGCAGCGCTAGCGGTACGGTGGGCAATGAGCAGTTCTTC	CASSASGTVGNEQFF	TRBV9	TRBJ2-1	TRBD2	-
TGTGCCAGCAGCTTGGGCCGGGGCCGGGAAGCTTTCTTT	CASSLGRGREAFF	TRBV5-6	TRBJ1-1	-	few
TGTGCCAGCAGTCTCCCCGCAGGGAGTTCAGATACGCAGTATTTT	CASSLPAGSSDTQYF	TRBV6-6	TRBJ2-3	-	few
TGTGTCAGCATTGGGCCCCCCTACGAGCAGTACTTC	CVSIGPPYEQYF	TRBV2	TRBJ2-7	-	few
TGTGCCAGCAGCTTAGCTCCGGGGTCTAGCAATCAGCCCCAGCATTTT	CASSLAPGSSNQPQHF	TRBV7-9	TRBJ1-5	-	-
TGTGCCAGCAGTGAGTGGCCAACTAATGAAAAACTGTTTTTT	CASSEWPTNEKLFF	TRBV25-1	TRBJ1-4	-	-
TGTGCCAGCAGCTTAGGGATATTAGCTGAAGCTTTCTTT	CASSLGILAEAFF	TRBV7-2	TRBJ1-1	-	many
TGTGCCAGCATCCAAACAGGGGGCGAGCAGGTATATTACGTGAACACTGAAGCTTTCTTT	CASIQTGGEQVYYVNTEAFF	TRBV5-4	TRBJ1-1	TRBD1	few
TGTGCCAGCAGTTACTCTCTTTTGGCCAGCGGGGGGGCCCCCCACCAAGAGACCCAGTACTTC	CASSYSLLASGGAPHQETQYF	TRBV6-8	TRBJ2-5	TRBD2	few
TGTGCCATCAGTGTTAGCGGGAGGTATCAAGAGACCCAGTACTTC	CAISVSGRYQETQYF	TRBV10-3	TRBJ2-5	TRBD2	-
TGTGCCAGCAGCGTAATAGGACAGAGCTCCTACAATGAGCAGTTCTTC	CASSVIGQSSYNEQFF	TRBV27	TRBJ2-1	-	-
TGTGCCAGCAGTTTTTACGGAGATGCAACTAATGAAAAACTGTTTTTT	CASSFYGDATNEKLFF	TRBV28	TRBJ1-4	-	-
TGCGCCAGCAGCTTGGCCCCGGGAGATAAGTTCTTC	CASSLAPGDKFF	TRBV5-1	TRBJ2-1	-	few
TGTGCCAGCAGCTTGCAAGGACTTGTTAGCCCCATCGGGAGTGAGCAGTTCTTC	CASSLQGLVSPIGSEQFF	TRBV7-6	TRBJ2-1	-	many
TGTGCCAGCATCAGGGCCACCGGGGAGCTGTTTTTT	CASIRATGELFF	TRBV2	TRBJ2-2	-	-
TGTGCCAGCAGCGTGACAGGGGCGTACAATGAGCAGTTCTTC	CASSVTGAYNEQFF	TRBV13	TRBJ2-1	TRBD1	-
TGTGCCAGCACCTTAAGTACAGTTAGCAATCAGCCCCAGCATTTT	CASTLSTVSNQPQHF	TRBV7-2	TRBJ1-5	-	many
TGTGCCAGCAGTTTGAGGGTCGGCGGACTAGCGGGGGAGCCCCCGATTGACACAGATACGCAGTATTTT	CASSLRVGGLAGEPPIDTDTQYF	TRBV28	TRBJ2-3	TRBD2	few
TGTGCCAGCAGTTGGGGGAGCATGAACACTGAAGCTTTCTTT	CASSWGSMNTEAFF	TRBV7-6	TRBJ1-1	-	many
TGTGCCAGCAGCTTCGGTCCAGCAGGGAACATTCAGTACTTC	CASSFGPAGNIQYF	TRBV7-2	TRBJ2-4	-	many
TGTGCCAGCAGTGACAGGAACTACGAGCAGTACTTC	CASSDRNYEQYF	TRBV2	TRBJ2-7	-	few
TGTGCCAGCAGCGATTCTAGCGGGGCCTACAATGAGCAGTTCTTC	CASSDSSGAYNEQFF	TRBV6-2/TRBV6-3	TRBJ2-1	TRBD2	many
TGTGCCAGCAGCTTAGGGGGGCCTCGGATTGGAAACACCATATATTTT	CASSLGGPRIGNTIYF	TRBV7-4	TRBJ1-3	-	many
TGTGCCAGCAGCTTAATAGATAGCGGTCGCACAGATACGCAGTATTTT	CASSLIDSGRTDTQYF	TRBV7-6	TRBJ2-3	-	many
TGCAGCGTTGTGCGGGGGGTGAAAGCTGAAGCTTTCTTT	CSVVRGVKAEAFF	TRBV29-1	TRBJ1-1	-	-
TGTGCCAGCAGCTTGTACGGGACTCAGTGGGGGGATGAGCAGTTCTTC	CASSLYGTQWGDEQFF	TRBV5-5	TRBJ2-1	-	-